What follows are 30 T cell receptor beta chains derived from one specimen sequenced in a study of spatial heterogeneity in lung cancer. TCRdb analysed the 5' RACE reads with MiXCR anew, one entry per CDR3 protein. The data contain roughly 3,700 distinct CDR3 sequences, roughly 26% of them seen just once; the ten biggest clones take up approximately 15%. Study observations and caveats: Counts that tracked tumor mutation counts were those of expanded intratumoral alpha and beta TCRs.

Time point described: sample taken at primary tumor resection. What these receptors recognize is not known. This sample comprised lung tumor tissue, obtained at surgery. The source of these receptors is a male donor with early-stage non-small cell lung cancer.

This clonotype occurred a few times. For a library built for alpha chains, this beta chain is a stray read; little rests on its size. The genes are TRBV12-3 or TRBV12-4 and TRBJ2-1; TRBD1 matches at 8 bases. This CDR3 has 11 amino acids. Trimming removed 6 bases from V and 15 bases from J; junction bases left unmatched: 7. The CDR3 nucleotides are TGTGCCAGCAGCCGAGCCGGGACAGGGTTCTTC. This codes for CASSRAGTGFF.

By its share, this clonotype is medium-sized (0.01 to 0.1%). Because the library targeted alpha chains, this beta chain is an off-target read whose size means little. This chain connects TRBV20-1 to TRBJ1-5, with D perhaps matching TRBD1 (6 bases). The ends were cut back, 3 bases at V and 2 bases at J, with 11 bases in the middle. The CDR3 consists of 14 residues. Germline CDR1 is DFQATT and CDR2 is SNEGSKA (reference sequence). DNA for the CDR3: TGCAGTGCTAGTAAGGGGGGAGGCAATCAGCCCCAGCATTTT. Its protein is CSASKGGGNQPQHF.

A note on this clonotype: The library was built for alpha chains, so this beta chain is an off-target read and its size means little. The gene calls are TRBV7-9 and TRBJ1-1; tentatively, D is TRBD1 (6 bases). Trimming left V 1 base short and J 8 bases short, with 11 bases between. CDR1 SEHNR and CDR2 FQNEAQ come from the germline V gene (reference sequence). CDR3 length equals 13 residues. The CDR3 spells CASSLGTEYEAFF. In nucleotides, the CDR3 is TGTGCCAGCAGCTTAGGGACAGAGTACGAAGCTTTCTTT.

Note on this clonotype: This beta chain is a stray sequence in a library constructed for alpha chains; its clone size is not meaningful. The chain combines TRBV5-5 with TRBJ2-7, with a tentative D call TRBD1 (5 bases). The CDR3 is 13 residues long. Germline CDR1 is SGHKS and CDR2 is YYEKEE (reference sequence). The germline V and J ends were trimmed by 4 bases and 5 bases, with 13 bases remaining between them. The CDR3 DNA reads TGTGCCAGCAGCCCGCAGGGTTACCACGAGCAGTACTTC. This codes for CASSPQGYHEQYF.

This clonotype is medium-sized by share. Being off target in a library aimed at alpha chains, this beta chain has a size of little meaning. This sequence joins TRBV7-6 and TRBJ2-2; D call uncertain. Germline values: CDR1 SGHVS, CDR2 FNYEAQ. This CDR3 contains 12 residues. V shed 2 bases and J shed 3 bases, with 1 base lying between them. The CDR3 DNA sequence: TGTGCCAGCAGCTTATACACCGGGGAGCTGTTTTTT. Amino acids: CASSLYTGELFF.

By its share, this clonotype is medium-sized. This beta chain is a stray read from a library made for alpha chains; its abundance is not meaningful. This chain connects TRBV10-3 to TRBJ1-6; TRBD1 matches at 7 bases. CDR1 ENHRY and CDR2 SYGVKD come from the germline V gene. There are 17 residues in the CDR3. V shed 6 bases, J shed 8 bases, and the junction held 16 bases outside the gene matches. Here the CDR3 reads CAISSTGIQAPDSPLHF. The CDR3 region has the DNA TGTGCCATCAGCTCGACAGGGATCCAAGCCCCTGATTCACCCCTCCACTTT.

This clonotype ranks as medium-sized. This beta chain is a stray read from a library made for alpha chains; its abundance is not meaningful. The rearrangement uses TRBV19 and TRBJ2-5; 7 bases are shared with TRBD1. CDR1 is LNHDA and CDR2 is SQIVND in the germline V gene (reference sequence). The CDR3 has 14 amino acids. The J segment lost 5 bases and the V segment lost 5 bases, leaving 8 bases of the junction unmatched. CDR3 residues: CASSFHRGLETQYF. The CDR3 bases are TGTGCCAGTAGTTTCCACAGGGGTTTGGAGACCCAGTACTTC.

This clonotype was picked up one time. Within a library made for alpha chains, this beta chain is off target, and its count is uninformative. The rearrangement joins TRBV7-8 to TRBJ1-1, with D unclear. The CDR3 is made up of 14 amino acids. Germline V gene sequence: CDR1 SGHVS, CDR2 FQNEAQ. V lost 0 bases to trimming and J lost 0 bases, with 5 bases between them. CDR3 sequence reads: CASSLARMNTEAFF. In DNA form, the CDR3 reads TGTGCCAGCAGCTTAGCGCGGATGAACACTGAAGCTTTCTTT. The full variable domain, in which reference TRBV7-8 and TRBJ1-1 provide the parts outside the CDR3, is GAGVSQSPRYKVAKRGQDVALRCDPISGHVSLFWYQQALGQGPEFLTYFQNEAQLDKSGLPSDRFFAERPEGSVSTLKIQRTQQEDSAVYLCASSLARMNTEAFFGQGTRLTVV.

This clonotype is termed medium-sized (0.01 to 0.1%). Little can be read into the size of this beta chain, an off-target read in a library designed for alpha chains. The chain couples TRBV18 to TRBJ1-1; D gene unclear. V was cut by 4 bases and J by 0 bases, with 3 bases left in between. The CDR3 extends over 12 amino acids. Germline-derived CDR1 and CDR2 are KGHSH and LQKENI. CDR3 loop: CASSQVNTEAFF. The DNA for the CDR3 is TGTGCCAGCTCACAGGTGAACACTGAAGCTTTCTTT.

By sample share, this clonotype is medium-sized. In a library made to pick up alpha chains, this beta chain is a stray read with a size that means little. Here the CDR3 reads CASSLFLGGIYSNQPQHF. The CDR3 bases are TGTGCCAGCAGTTTGTTTCTTGGTGGGATCTATAGCAATCAGCCCCAGCATTTT. This chain connects TRBV28 to TRBJ1-5, with D hard to call. V shed 3 bases and J shed 0 bases, with 18 bases lying between them. Germline V gene lookup returns CDR1 MDHEN and CDR2 SYDVKM. This CDR3 spans 18 amino acids.

This clonotype was counted only a few times. With the library built for alpha chains, this beta chain is off target and its frequency is not meaningful. The genes are TRBV19 and TRBJ2-1; 7 bases agree with TRBD1. This CDR3 comprises 14 residues. Germline trimming cut 7 bases from V and 7 bases from J; bases unmatched to any gene: 10. Germline CDR1 and CDR2: LNHDA and SQIVND (reference sequence). The CDR3 DNA reads TGTGCCAGTAAGGAGACAGGGTTGGGGAATGAGCAGTTCTTC. It encodes CASKETGLGNEQFF.

By frequency in the sample, this clonotype is medium-sized. This beta chain appears as a stray read in a library generated for alpha chains; its size is not informative. V gene TRBV20-1 combines with J gene TRBJ1-5; no firm D call. The CDR3 consists of 16 residues. With 1 base removed from V and 1 base from J, the gap between germline ends came to 14 bases. Looked up from germline, CDR1 is DFQATT and CDR2 is SNEGSKA (reference sequence). This CDR3 is CSARAARGLSNQPQHF. Written as DNA, the CDR3 is TGCAGTGCTAGAGCCGCGCGGGGTTTAAGCAATCAGCCCCAGCATTTT.

This clonotype turned up a few times. Since the library was made to target alpha chains, this beta chain is a stray read and its abundance is not meaningful. The chain combines TRBV7-9 with TRBJ2-3; D may match TRBD1 or TRBD2 (6 bases each). Germline lookup yields CDR1 SEHNR and CDR2 FQNEAQ (reference sequence). Trimming removed 1 base from V and 1 base from J, with 9 bases in between. The CDR3 is 15 residues long. The CDR3 spells CASSLGGTRTDTQYF. Here the CDR3 DNA reads TGTGCCAGCAGCTTAGGCGGGACACGCACAGATACGCAGTATTTT.

This clonotype is labeled as medium-sized (0.01 to 0.1%). As an off-target read in a library built for alpha chains, this beta chain has a frequency of little significance. The chain is built from TRBV20-1 and TRBJ1-6; D not certain. The CDR3 is 13 amino acids. Trimming left V 5 bases short and J 5 bases short, with 10 bases between. The germline V gene encodes CDR1 DFQATT and CDR2 SNEGSKA (reference sequence). The CDR3 DNA reads as TGCAGTGCTGCTCCGGGTGATAATTCACCCCTCCACTTT. This sequence encodes CSAAPGDNSPLHF.

This clonotype is labeled medium-sized. As an off-target read in a library built for alpha chains, this beta chain has a frequency of little significance. For the CDR3, the DNA is TGCAGTGCTAGAGGAGGTTCCTACAATGAGCAGTTCTTC. Translating gives CSARGGSYNEQFF. The chain links TRBV20-1 to TRBJ2-1; D not resolved. The length of the CDR3 is 13 residues. Germline V gives CDR1 DFQATT, CDR2 SNEGSKA (reference sequence). Trimming took 1 base from V and 1 from J, leaving 5 bases between them.

In the case of this clonotype: The library was designed around alpha chains, so this beta chain is a stray read whose abundance carries little weight. This sequence joins TRBV2 and TRBJ2-5; a possible D gene is TRBD1 (5 bases). The CDR3 covers 15 residues. CDR1 and CDR2 (germline): SNHLY, FYNNEI. V lost 7 bases to trimming and J lost 3 bases, with 18 bases between them. CDR3 nucleotides: TGTGCCAGCACCCGCAGGGTTGGACGCGAAGAGACCCAGTACTTC. As protein: CASTRRVGREETQYF.

To note about this clonotype: Little can be read into the size of this beta chain, an off-target read in a library designed for alpha chains. CDR3 protein: CATSRAAGNQPQHF. CDR3 DNA: TGTGCCACCAGCAGAGCTGCAGGAAATCAGCCCCAGCATTTT. The chain is built from TRBV15 and TRBJ1-5; D not certain. V gave up 1 base and J gave up 4 bases, with 8 bases separating them. This CDR3 has 14 residues. Germline V lookup: CDR1 LNHNV, CDR2 YYDKDF (reference sequence).

This clonotype was picked up one time. In a library made to pick up alpha chains, this beta chain is a stray read with a size that means little. V is TRBV28 and J is TRBJ1-1; 7 bases map to TRBD1. With V trimmed by 10 bases and J by 11 bases, 16 bases remained unmatched. Germline lookup yields CDR1 MDHEN and CDR2 SYDVKM. The CDR3 runs 13 residues. CDR3 bases: TGTGCCACCAGCCAAGGGGGCGGAGTGGGGGCTTTCTTT. Protein: CATSQGGGVGAFF.

This clonotype is judged medium-sized (0.01 to 0.1%). The library was prepared for alpha chains; this beta chain is a stray read, so its frequency means little. This CDR3 reads CASSFRENTEAFF. DNA of the CDR3: TGTGCCAGCAGTTTCAGAGAGAACACTGAAGCTTTCTTT. V usage is TRBV12-3 or TRBV12-4 and J usage is TRBJ1-1; D uncertain. The CDR3 is made up of 13 amino acids. V lost 3 bases to trimming and J lost 1 base, with 6 bases between them.

This clonotype was recorded a few times. A library prepared for alpha chains yielded this beta chain as an off-target read; its size is of little meaning. This chain connects TRBV5-1 to TRBJ1-2, with a possible D match to TRBD1 (5 bases). The length of the CDR3 is 14 residues. The V end lost 3 bases, the J end lost 5 bases, and 14 bases lay between the germline ends. CDR1 and CDR2 from the germline V gene are SGHRS and YFSETQ. In DNA form, the CDR3 reads TGCGCCAGCAGCTCGTCCTCGGGGCAATATGGCTACACCTTC. Its translation: CASSSSSGQYGYTF.

This clonotype is termed medium-sized. This beta chain turned up in a library designed for alpha chains; as an off-target read, its abundance says little. The CDR3 DNA reads as TGTGCCAGCAGCCAAGATAAGGGACGGAGCACCGAGCAGTTCTTC. It codes for CASSQDKGRSTEQFF. The gene calls are TRBV4-2 and TRBJ2-1; either TRBD1 or TRBD2 may fit D (5 bases each). The V and J ends lost 0 bases and 10 bases respectively, with 16 bases between them. CDR3 length: 15 residues. Looked up from germline, CDR1 is LGHNA and CDR2 is YNFKEQ.

By share, this clonotype counts as medium-sized (0.01 to 0.1%). This beta chain is a stray read from a library made for alpha chains; its abundance is not meaningful. This chain links TRBV7-8 with TRBJ2-5; 8 bases are shared with TRBD2. Germline CDR1 and CDR2: SGHVS and FQNEAQ. The ends lost 2 bases at V and 1 base at J; junction bases unmatched: 9. The CDR3 length is 17 residues. The CDR3, as DNA: TGTGCCAGCAGCTTACGGGCGCGGGGGGCCCTCCAAGAGACCCAGTACTTC. As protein: CASSLRARGALQETQYF.

This clonotype qualifies as medium-sized. This beta chain came through as a stray read in a library set up for alpha chains, and its size says little. The V gene is TRBV12-3 or TRBV12-4, the J gene TRBJ2-5; D perhaps matches TRBD1 (6 bases). The CDR3 is made up of 14 amino acids. V was pared by 1 base and J by 7 bases, with 13 bases between. In DNA form, the CDR3 reads TGTGCCAGCAGTTTAGGGCCCCGAGGGGGGACCCAGTACTTC. It encodes CASSLGPRGGTQYF.

This clonotype was seen a few times. This beta chain lies outside the target of a library built for alpha chains; its clone size means little. J is TRBJ2-2 and V is TRBV7-8, with D unclear. Germline CDR1 SGHVS, CDR2 FQNEAQ. The ends were cut back, 0 bases at V and 2 bases at J, with 10 bases in the middle. This CDR3 contains 16 residues. The CDR3 reads CASSLAHPDNTGELFF. As DNA, the CDR3 is TGTGCCAGCAGCTTAGCGCACCCAGACAACACCGGGGAGCTGTTTTTT. Using reference TRBV7-8 and TRBJ2-2 for the parts outside the CDR3, the full variable domain is GAGVSQSPRYKVAKRGQDVALRCDPISGHVSLFWYQQALGQGPEFLTYFQNEAQLDKSGLPSDRFFAERPEGSVSTLKIQRTQQEDSAVYLCASSLAHPDNTGELFFGEGSRLTVL.

Relative to its sample, this clonotype is medium-sized. The library was built for alpha chains, so this beta chain is an off-target read and its size means little. V usage is TRBV28 and J usage is TRBJ2-5, with D perhaps TRBD2 (6 bases). V was trimmed by 4 bases and J by 5 bases, leaving 11 bases between them. This CDR3 is built from 13 residues. Germline assignment: CDR1 MDHEN and CDR2 SYDVKM. This CDR3 is CASSSGLGETQYF. The CDR3 DNA is TGTGCCAGCAGTTCGGGACTGGGGGAGACCCAGTACTTC.

This clonotype is judged large. The library was built for alpha chains, so this beta chain is an off-target read and its size means little. V gene TRBV20-1 combines with J gene TRBJ1-6; 8 bases are a match to TRBD1. Germline assignment: CDR1 DFQATT and CDR2 SNEGSKA (reference sequence). J was trimmed by 10 bases and V by 6 bases; bases with no gene match: 17. The CDR3 is 16 amino acids. CDR3 sequence (DNA): TGCAGTGCCAAAACTCCCGCCGGGACAGGCGGATCACCCCTCCACTTT. As protein: CSAKTPAGTGGSPLHF.

This clonotype is termed large (0.1 to 1%). Little can be read into the size of this beta chain, an off-target read in a library designed for alpha chains. The chain is built from TRBV20-1 and TRBJ1-3; D not resolved. Trimming stripped 3 bases from V and 2 bases from J, with 8 bases between. The CDR3 loop spans 13 amino acids. CDR1 is DFQATT, CDR2 SNEGSKA, per germline (reference sequence). In DNA, the CDR3 is TGCAGTGCTAGTGCAGGAGCTGGAAACACCATATATTTT. It translates to CSASAGAGNTIYF.

This clonotype was counted between two and nine times. A library made for alpha chains picked up this beta chain off target, so its size means little. The chain combines TRBV10-3 with TRBJ2-5, with D possibly being TRBD2 (5 bases). This CDR3 comprises 13 residues. The germline V gene has CDR1 ENHRY and CDR2 SYGVKD. V gave up 3 bases and J gave up 4 bases, with 9 bases separating them. CDR3 amino acids: CAISEGLLETQYF. CDR3 nucleotides: TGTGCCATCAGTGAAGGACTGTTAGAGACCCAGTACTTC.

Sample share makes this clonotype large. A library made for alpha chains picked up this beta chain off target, so its size means little. The chain couples TRBV6-1 to TRBJ1-4, with D unresolved. Germline CDR1 MNHNS, CDR2 SASEGT. Trimming took 7 bases from V and 3 from J, leaving 6 bases between them. The CDR3 runs 12 residues. CDR3 bases: TGTGCCAGCACCTGGGCTAATGAAAAACTGTTTTTT. This codes for CASTWANEKLFF.

A word on this clonotype: Because this beta chain is a stray read in a library intended to capture alpha chains, its abundance should not be given much weight. The chain employs TRBV27 and TRBJ2-1; D is possibly TRBD1 (6 bases). Germline CDR1 and CDR2: MNHEY and SMNVEV (reference sequence). Trimming took 3 bases from V and 2 from J, leaving 11 bases between them. The CDR3 has 15 residues. This CDR3 reads CASSFSRGAYNEQFF. For the CDR3, the DNA is TGTGCCAGCAGTTTTAGCAGGGGTGCCTACAATGAGCAGTTCTTC.